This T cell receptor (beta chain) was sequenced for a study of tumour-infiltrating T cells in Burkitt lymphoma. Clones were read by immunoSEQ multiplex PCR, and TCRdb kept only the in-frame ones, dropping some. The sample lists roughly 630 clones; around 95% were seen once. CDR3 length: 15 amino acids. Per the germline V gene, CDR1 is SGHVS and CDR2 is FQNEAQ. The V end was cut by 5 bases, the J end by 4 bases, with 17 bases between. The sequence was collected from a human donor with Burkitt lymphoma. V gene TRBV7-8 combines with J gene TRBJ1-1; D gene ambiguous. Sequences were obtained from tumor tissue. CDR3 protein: CASSLPERRSTEAFF. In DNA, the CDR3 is TGTGCCAGCAGCCTGCCTGAAAGGAGAAGCACTGAAGCTTTCTTT.